The rows below give T cell receptor beta chains drawn from one sample of a study of shared clonotypes between healthy human individuals. Sequencing used immunoSEQ multiplex PCR; TCRdb keeps in-frame clones, though not all of them. Counted here are roughly 2,000,000 clones, just under 95% occurring once; the ten biggest clones make up around 1.7%. Sequencing input: naive CD8+ T cells from PBMCs. The receptors here all came from a man aged 18 to 29 in good health. Some clones in this sample may be carry-over from other donors' samples. CDR3s include the opening cysteine and the closing phenylalanine or tryptophan. A D gene is named only where the DNA matches it firmly. For some rows the clone size is stated as once, few or many, or as a class when expanded; others skip it.

CDR3 length: 15
V gene: TRBV4-1
D gene: NA
J gene: TRBJ1-4
clone size: once
CDR3 DNA: TGCGCCAGCAGCCAAGTGTGGACGCGAAATGAAAAACTGTTTTTT
CDR3 protein: CASSQVWTRNEKLFF

CDR3 length: 15
V gene: TRBV7-8
D gene: NA
J gene: TRBJ1-1
clone size: NA
CDR3 DNA: TGTGCCAGCAGCTTAGCGGGGGCCCGGAACACTGAAGCTTTCTTT
CDR3 protein: CASSLAGARNTEAFF

CDR3 length: 15
V gene: TRBV27
D gene: NA
J gene: TRBJ2-2
clone size: NA
CDR3 DNA: TGTGCCAGCAACTACCGGGAAAAGGGGGTCGGGGAGCTGTTTTTT
CDR3 protein: CASNYREKGVGELFF

CDR3 length: 14
V gene: TRBV11-2
D gene: NA
J gene: TRBJ1-4
clone size: NA
CDR3 DNA: TGTGCCAGCAGCTTAGACCGGGGGCGAGAAAAACTGTTTTTT
CDR3 protein: CASSLDRGREKLFF

CDR3 length: 12
V gene: TRBV5-6
D gene: NA
J gene: TRBJ2-1
clone size: NA
CDR3 DNA: TGTGCCAGCAGCTTTGGGGGCGATGAGCAGTTCTTC
CDR3 protein: CASSFGGDEQFF

CDR3 length: 14
V gene: TRBV6-5
D gene: NA
J gene: TRBJ2-7
clone size: once
CDR3 DNA: TGTGCCAGCAGCCCGTTGGTGGGAACCGACGAGCAGTACTTC
CDR3 protein: CASSPLVGTDEQYF

CDR3 length: 16
V gene: TRBV2
D gene: TRBD1
J gene: TRBJ2-7
clone size: NA
CDR3 DNA: TGTGCCAGCATTCCCCGGGACAGCCTTTACTCCTACGAGCAGTACTTC
CDR3 protein: CASIPRDSLYSYEQYF

CDR3 length: 15
V gene: TRBV6-6
D gene: NA
J gene: TRBJ2-5
clone size: NA
CDR3 DNA: TGTGCCAGCAGTTACTCGACTAGTTACCCAGAGACCCAGTACTTC
CDR3 protein: CASSYSTSYPETQYF

CDR3 length: 15
V gene: TRBV7-6
D gene: NA
J gene: TRBJ2-7
clone size: few
CDR3 DNA: TGTGCCAGCAGCTTAGGCGTGGGAACTTCCTACGAGCAGTACTTC
CDR3 protein: CASSLGVGTSYEQYF

CDR3 length: 18
V gene: TRBV21-1
D gene: NA
J gene: TRBJ2-1
clone size: NA
CDR3 DNA: TGTGCCAGCAGCAAAAAGCCGGGGAATTCCCCTTTCTACAATGGGCAGTTCTTC
CDR3 protein: CASSKKPGNSPFYNGQFF

CDR3 length: 16
V gene: TRBV4-3
D gene: NA
J gene: TRBJ2-1
clone size: NA
CDR3 DNA: TGCGCCAGCAGCCTGGGATCCGGGACCACAAACAATGAGCAGTTCTTC
CDR3 protein: CASSLGSGTTNNEQFF

CDR3 length: 14
V gene: TRBV5-1
D gene: NA
J gene: TRBJ2-1
clone size: NA
CDR3 DNA: TGCGCCAGCAGCTTGGAAACAAATTACAATGAGCAGTTCTTC
CDR3 protein: CASSLETNYNEQFF

CDR3 length: 13
V gene: TRBV6-5
D gene: NA
J gene: TRBJ2-1
clone size: NA
CDR3 DNA: TGTGCCAGCACGCCGACCGTAGACAATGAGCAGTTCTTC
CDR3 protein: CASTPTVDNEQFF

CDR3 length: 13
V gene: TRBV30
D gene: NA
J gene: TRBJ1-5
clone size: NA
CDR3 DNA: TGTGCCTGGAGTGGTGTAGTCAATCAGCCCCAGCATTTT
CDR3 protein: CAWSGVVNQPQHF

CDR3 length: 12
V gene: TRBV27
D gene: TRBD1
J gene: TRBJ2-1
clone size: NA
CDR3 DNA: TGTGCCAGCAGTTTTGACAGGGTTGAGCAGTTCTTC
CDR3 protein: CASSFDRVEQFF

CDR3 length: 14
V gene: TRBV6-1
D gene: NA
J gene: TRBJ2-7
clone size: NA
CDR3 DNA: TGTGCCAGCATGGGGGACACCACCCCTTACGGGCAGTACTTC
CDR3 protein: CASMGDTTPYGQYF

CDR3 length: 14
V gene: TRBV27
D gene: NA
J gene: TRBJ2-7
clone size: NA
CDR3 DNA: TGTGCCAGCAGTTTAAACGGATACTCCTACGAGCAGTACTTC
CDR3 protein: CASSLNGYSYEQYF

CDR3 length: 17
V gene: TRBV7-9
D gene: NA
J gene: TRBJ2-5
clone size: NA
CDR3 DNA: TGTGCCAGCAGCTTTCAGGCAACCAGACTAGACCCAGAGACCCAGTACTTC
CDR3 protein: CASSFQATRLDPETQYF

CDR3 length: 17
V gene: TRBV10-2
D gene: NA
J gene: TRBJ1-2
clone size: once
CDR3 DNA: TGCGCCAGCAGTGACTGGCCAGGGGCGGAAACTAACTATGGCTACACCTTC
CDR3 protein: CASSDWPGAETNYGYTF

CDR3 length: 17
V gene: TRBV2
D gene: NA
J gene: TRBJ2-5
clone size: NA
CDR3 DNA: TGTGCCAGCAGTGAATTGGCAGCTTTAATCGGGCAAGAGACCCAGTACTTC
CDR3 protein: CASSELAALIGQETQYF

CDR3 length: 11
V gene: TRBV18
D gene: NA
J gene: TRBJ2-1
clone size: NA
CDR3 DNA: TGTGCCAGCCAGGGAGAGAATGAGCAGTTCTTC
CDR3 protein: CASQGENEQFF

CDR3 length: 13
V gene: TRBV30
D gene: TRBD1
J gene: TRBJ2-5
clone size: NA
CDR3 DNA: TGTGCCTGGTCACAGGGGGTGTCAGAGACCCAGTACTTC
CDR3 protein: CAWSQGVSETQYF

CDR3 length: 15
V gene: TRBV19
D gene: TRBD1
J gene: TRBJ1-1
clone size: NA
CDR3 DNA: TGTGCCAGTAGGGCAACAGGGGACGGGGACACTGAAGCTTTCTTT
CDR3 protein: CASRATGDGDTEAFF

CDR3 length: 16
V gene: TRBV4-2
D gene: NA
J gene: TRBJ2-3
clone size: NA
CDR3 DNA: TGTGCCAGCAGCCAAGGCTTAGCGGAGAACACAGATACGCAGTATTTT
CDR3 protein: CASSQGLAENTDTQYF

CDR3 length: 13
V gene: TRBV27
D gene: TRBD1
J gene: TRBJ2-7
clone size: NA
CDR3 DNA: TGTGCCAGCAGTCGAACAGGGGACTACGAGCAGTACTTC
CDR3 protein: CASSRTGDYEQYF

CDR3 length: 12
V gene: TRBV7-2
D gene: NA
J gene: TRBJ2-1
clone size: NA
CDR3 DNA: TGTGCCAGCAGCTTAGTCCTAGATGAGCAGTTCTTC
CDR3 protein: CASSLVLDEQFF

CDR3 length: 14
V gene: TRBV5-6
D gene: TRBD1
J gene: TRBJ1-2
clone size: NA
CDR3 DNA: TGTGCCAGCAGCTTACCGACAGGGAACTATGGCTACACCTTC
CDR3 protein: CASSLPTGNYGYTF

CDR3 length: 13
V gene: TRBV19
D gene: NA
J gene: TRBJ2-7
clone size: NA
CDR3 DNA: TGTGCCAGTAGTATAGAACCGACCTACGAGCAGTACTTC
CDR3 protein: CASSIEPTYEQYF

CDR3 length: 13
V gene: TRBV5-1
D gene: NA
J gene: TRBJ1-1
clone size: few
CDR3 DNA: TGCGCCAGCAGCTTGGGGGGAAACACTGAAGCTTTCTTT
CDR3 protein: CASSLGGNTEAFF

CDR3 length: 15
V gene: TRBV13
D gene: NA
J gene: TRBJ2-1
clone size: NA
CDR3 DNA: TGTGCCAGCAGCCGCTTCGACAGCTCCTACAATGAGCAGTTCTTC
CDR3 protein: CASSRFDSSYNEQFF

CDR3 length: 14
V gene: TRBV28
D gene: TRBD2
J gene: TRBJ2-3
clone size: NA
CDR3 DNA: TGTGCCAGCACTACTCGGGGGGACACAGATACGCAGTATTTT
CDR3 protein: CASTTRGDTDTQYF

CDR3 length: 16
V gene: TRBV9
D gene: TRBD2
J gene: TRBJ2-1
clone size: NA
CDR3 DNA: TGTGCCAGCAGCGTAGGGGTGGTAGCGGGAGTGGGGGAGCAGTTCTTC
CDR3 protein: CASSVGVVAGVGEQFF

CDR3 length: 16
V gene: TRBV5-1
D gene: NA
J gene: TRBJ2-1
clone size: NA
CDR3 DNA: TGCGCCAGCAGCTTGGCGGTTCCGACCTTCTACAATGAGCAGTTCTTC
CDR3 protein: CASSLAVPTFYNEQFF

CDR3 length: 13
V gene: TRBV2
D gene: NA
J gene: TRBJ1-1
clone size: few
CDR3 DNA: TGTGCCAGCAGTGAATTGGTGGGGACTGAAGCTTTCTTT
CDR3 protein: CASSELVGTEAFF

CDR3 length: 14
V gene: TRBV15
D gene: NA
J gene: TRBJ1-1
clone size: NA
CDR3 DNA: TGTGCCACCAGCTCCCCAGGGATGAACACTGAAGCTTTCTTT
CDR3 protein: CATSSPGMNTEAFF

CDR3 length: 14
V gene: TRBV6-1
D gene: NA
J gene: TRBJ2-1
clone size: NA
CDR3 DNA: TGTGCCAGCAGTGAATTGGGGGCAGGGAATGAGCAGTTCTTC
CDR3 protein: CASSELGAGNEQFF

CDR3 length: 12
V gene: TRBV6-1
D gene: NA
J gene: TRBJ2-2
clone size: NA
CDR3 DNA: TGTGCCACCAAGTACGGTACCGGGGAGCTGTTTTTT
CDR3 protein: CATKYGTGELFF

CDR3 length: 15
V gene: TRBV7-9
D gene: TRBD2
J gene: TRBJ2-5
clone size: once
CDR3 DNA: TGTGCCAGCAGCTTAAGGACTAGCCTCCAAGAGACCCAGTACTTC
CDR3 protein: CASSLRTSLQETQYF

CDR3 length: 17
V gene: TRBV13
D gene: TRBD1
J gene: TRBJ2-6
clone size: NA
CDR3 DNA: TGTGCCAGCAGCCAGGACAGGATAAACTCTGGGGCCAACGTCCTGACTTTC
CDR3 protein: CASSQDRINSGANVLTF

CDR3 length: 13
V gene: TRBV16
D gene: NA
J gene: TRBJ2-7
clone size: NA
CDR3 DNA: TGTGCCAGCAGCCAGGGGAGCCCCTACGAGCAGTACTTC
CDR3 protein: CASSQGSPYEQYF

CDR3 length: 15
V gene: TRBV19
D gene: TRBD1
J gene: TRBJ2-2
clone size: NA
CDR3 DNA: TGTGCCAGTACTCGCCGGACAGGGAACACCGGGGAGCTGTTTTTT
CDR3 protein: CASTRRTGNTGELFF

CDR3 length: 23
V gene: TRBV5-1
D gene: TRBD2
J gene: TRBJ2-1
clone size: NA
CDR3 DNA: TGCGCCAGCAGCTCAACACGACAGAGGTCGGGACTAGCGGGAGGGCCAATTGACAATGAGCAGTTCTTC
CDR3 protein: CASSSTRQRSGLAGGPIDNEQFF

CDR3 length: 15
V gene: TRBV9
D gene: TRBD1
J gene: TRBJ1-2
clone size: NA
CDR3 DNA: TGTGCCAGCAGCTCGGACAGGGAACCTAACTATGGCTACACCTTC
CDR3 protein: CASSSDREPNYGYTF

CDR3 length: 13
V gene: TRBV30
D gene: NA
J gene: TRBJ2-7
clone size: NA
CDR3 DNA: TGTGCCTGGAGTCTGGGGGCAAACTACGAGCAGTACTTC
CDR3 protein: CAWSLGANYEQYF

CDR3 length: 19
V gene: TRBV9
D gene: TRBD2
J gene: TRBJ2-3
clone size: NA
CDR3 DNA: TGTGCCAGCAGCGTAGAAGGTCGGGGGGCGGGAGGAAGCACAGATACGCAGTATTTT
CDR3 protein: CASSVEGRGAGGSTDTQYF

CDR3 length: 15
V gene: TRBV7-8
D gene: NA
J gene: TRBJ2-5
clone size: NA
CDR3 DNA: TGTGCCAGCAGCCCCCGCGGCGGGGTGGTGGAGACCCAGTACTTC
CDR3 protein: CASSPRGGVVETQYF

CDR3 length: 12
V gene: TRBV4-3
D gene: NA
J gene: TRBJ2-2
clone size: NA
CDR3 DNA: TGCGCCAGCAGCCACAACACCGGGGAGCTGTTTTTT
CDR3 protein: CASSHNTGELFF

CDR3 length: 13
V gene: TRBV19
D gene: NA
J gene: TRBJ1-1
clone size: NA
CDR3 DNA: TGTGCCAGTACTCCGGTGGGTGGAACTGAAGCTTTCTTT
CDR3 protein: CASTPVGGTEAFF

CDR3 length: 16
V gene: TRBV4-1
D gene: NA
J gene: TRBJ1-1
clone size: NA
CDR3 DNA: TGCGCCAGCAGCCAATCGGGAGGGGCTCTGAACACTGAAGCTTTCTTT
CDR3 protein: CASSQSGGALNTEAFF

CDR3 length: 14
V gene: TRBV10-2
D gene: NA
J gene: TRBJ2-7
clone size: NA
CDR3 DNA: TGCGCCAGCAGTGGGAGGGCAGTTGCCTACGAGCAGTACTTC
CDR3 protein: CASSGRAVAYEQYF

CDR3 length: 13
V gene: TRBV30
D gene: NA
J gene: TRBJ1-5
clone size: NA
CDR3 DNA: TGTGCCTGGAGTGTCGGGGATAGTCAGCCCCAGCATTTT
CDR3 protein: CAWSVGDSQPQHF

CDR3 length: 14
V gene: TRBV27
D gene: TRBD2
J gene: TRBJ2-7
clone size: NA
CDR3 DNA: TGTGCCAGCAGTGCCCTAGCGGGATCGGCCGAGCAGTACTTC
CDR3 protein: CASSALAGSAEQYF

CDR3 length: 14
V gene: TRBV9
D gene: TRBD1
J gene: TRBJ1-2
clone size: NA
CDR3 DNA: TGTGCCAGCAGCGACAGGGGGCGCGAGCATGGCTACACCTTC
CDR3 protein: CASSDRGREHGYTF

CDR3 length: 12
V gene: TRBV11-2
D gene: NA
J gene: TRBJ1-2
clone size: NA
CDR3 DNA: TGTGCCAGCAGCTTAGGAGTATATGGCTACACCTTC
CDR3 protein: CASSLGVYGYTF

CDR3 length: 15
V gene: TRBV5-1
D gene: TRBD1
J gene: TRBJ2-3
clone size: NA
CDR3 DNA: TGCGCCAGCAGGGCGGGACAGGGTATGTCAGATACGCAGTATTTT
CDR3 protein: CASRAGQGMSDTQYF